The clone carrying this TCR beta chain was found a few times. The target antigen is unknown. This record belongs to a study of OX40 agonist ivuxolimab in advanced cancers. The wider study: Patients in the trial were receiving intravenous ivuxolimab every 2 weeks, at doses of 0.01 to 10 mg/kg. Whole-study findings and limits: Expanded clones belonging to CD8+ T cells outnumbered, on average, those of CD4+. The study observed clonal expansion of CD4+ and CD8+ blood T cells by week 6 at 0.1 to 3.0 mg/kg.

Patients with a history of autoimmune disease or on systemic immunosuppression were excluded. This CDR3 has 12 amino acids. Trimming cost V 7 bases and J 7 bases; bases outside gene matches: 7. From germline, CDR1 is SQVTM and CDR2 ANQGSEA. Profiling relied on immunoSEQ multiplex PCR, and the TCRdb table lists in-frame clones only, not all of them. The table lists 20,000 to 25,000 clones, 65% to 85% of them singletons. This specimen consisted of CD4+ or CD8+ T cells sorted from blood, obtained in a trial of the OX40 agonist ivuxolimab. The sequence was collected from an adult with an advanced solid tumor such as melanoma, head and neck, liver or kidney cancer. V gene TRBV29-1 combines with J gene TRBJ2-1; 7 nucleotides line up with TRBD1. CDR3 protein: CSGAPTGNEQFF. As DNA, the CDR3 is TGCAGCGGAGCCCCGACAGGGAATGAGCAGTTCTTC.